This is a list of T cell receptor beta chains from one sample in a study of blood T cells in healthy people across ages. MiXCR, applied by TCRdb to the 5' RACE reads, yields one record per CDR3 protein. The table includes 1.5 million to 2 million distinct CDR3 sequences, roughly 49% detected once. The sequencing input was blood. All receptors come from a woman aged 40 to 50 in good health. The CDR3 runs from the conserved cysteine through the conserved F or W. A D gene is named only where the DNA matches it firmly. Rows may omit the clone size; those that give it use once, few, many or a size class.

TRBJ2-7,TRBD1,few,TRBV2,TGTGCCAGCAGGGTAAGACAGGGAAGTTCCTACGAGCAGTACTTC,CASRVRQGSSYEQYF
TRBJ2-4,-,once,TRBV6-2/TRBV6-3,TGTGCCAGCAGTTTGAAGGGTGATCTAGCCAAAAACATTCAGTACTTC,CASSLKGDLAKNIQYF
TRBJ2-3,-,-,TRBV25-1,TGTGCCAGCAGTGAATACCAGGGGATGGGGGTCACAGATACGCAGTATTTT,CASSEYQGMGVTDTQYF
TRBJ2-1,TRBD1,few,TRBV7-8,TGTGCCAGCAGCTTAGTGGACAGGGTAAATGAGCAGTTCTTC,CASSLVDRVNEQFF
TRBJ2-1,-,-,TRBV2,TGTACCAGCAGTGAGGAGAGAATGGGTGAGCAGTTCTTC,CTSSEERMGEQFF
TRBJ2-5,TRBD2,-,TRBV7-2,TGTGCCAGCAGCTTAATACTAGCGCCATACCAAGAGACCCAGTACTTC,CASSLILAPYQETQYF
TRBJ2-7,TRBD1,-,TRBV18,TGTGCCAGCTCACCACCGACAGGGCGAGGGGTCCACGAGCAGTACTTC,CASSPPTGRGVHEQYF
TRBJ2-6,-,few,TRBV20-1,TGCAGTGCTGGAGACGGACAATCTCACTCTGGGGCCAACGTCCTGACTTTC,CSAGDGQSHSGANVLTF
TRBJ2-1,-,-,TRBV11-2,TGTGCCACCGATCCACTAGTCTCCTACAATGAGCAGTTCTTC,CATDPLVSYNEQFF
TRBJ2-1,-,once,TRBV7-8,TGTGCCAGCAGCTCTAGACAGGCTAGCTCCTACAATGAGCAGTTCTTC,CASSSRQASSYNEQFF
TRBJ1-4,-,-,TRBV24-1,TGTGCCACCAGTGATCATGAGGGCCCTAATGAAAAACTGTTTTTT,CATSDHEGPNEKLFF
TRBJ2-5,TRBD1,-,TRBV6-5,TGTGCCAGCAGTAAACGGGACAGGGCTGGAGAGACCCAGTACTTC,CASSKRDRAGETQYF
TRBJ2-7,-,few,TRBV5-1,TGCGCCAGCAGCTCCGGGTCCGGGACGGCATACGAGCAGTACTTC,CASSSGSGTAYEQYF
TRBJ1-2,-,-,TRBV7-2,TGTGCCAGCAGCTTAGAAGGGGCCCGCCCACTTAACTATGGCTACACCTTC,CASSLEGARPLNYGYTF
TRBJ2-7,TRBD1,-,TRBV27,TGTGCCAGCAGTTTGACAGGGGGCGCGTCCTACGAGCAGTACTTC,CASSLTGGASYEQYF
TRBJ1-2,-,once,TRBV29-1,TGCAGCGGGGGGGGTTCTAACTATGGCTACACCTTC,CSGGGSNYGYTF
TRBJ2-7,TRBD1,few,TRBV25-1,TGTGCCAGCAAGTCCGCAGGGGGCGATTCCGAGCAGTACTTC,CASKSAGGDSEQYF
TRBJ1-4,TRBD1,-,TRBV6-5,TGTGCCAGCAGTTACCAAACAGGGGAGAATGAAAAACTGTTTTTT,CASSYQTGENEKLFF
TRBJ2-5,TRBD1,-,TRBV28,TGTGCCAGCAGTTCATCGGGACAGGGAAGGGGGACCCAGTACTTC,CASSSSGQGRGTQYF
TRBJ2-7,-,many,TRBV6-5,TGTGCCAGCAGTTACGGTGCTAGCTGGGAGGCCCAGTACTTC,CASSYGASWEAQYF